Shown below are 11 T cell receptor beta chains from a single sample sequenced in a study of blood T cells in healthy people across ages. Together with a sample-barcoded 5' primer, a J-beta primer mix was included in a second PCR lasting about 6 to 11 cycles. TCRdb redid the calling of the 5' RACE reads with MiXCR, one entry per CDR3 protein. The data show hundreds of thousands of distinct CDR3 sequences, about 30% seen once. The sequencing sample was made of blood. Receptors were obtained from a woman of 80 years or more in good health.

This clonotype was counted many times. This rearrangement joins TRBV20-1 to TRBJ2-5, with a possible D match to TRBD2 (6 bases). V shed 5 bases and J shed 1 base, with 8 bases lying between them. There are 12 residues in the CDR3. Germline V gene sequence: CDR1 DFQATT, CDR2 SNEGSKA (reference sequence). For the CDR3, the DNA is TGCAGTGCTCGGGACTTCCAAGAGACCCAGTACTTC. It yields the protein CSARDFQETQYF.

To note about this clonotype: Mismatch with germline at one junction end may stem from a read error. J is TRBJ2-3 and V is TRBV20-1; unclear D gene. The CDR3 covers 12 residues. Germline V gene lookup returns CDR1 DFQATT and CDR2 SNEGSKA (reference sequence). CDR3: CSALRLTDTPCF. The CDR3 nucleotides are TGCAGTGCTCTCCGACTCACAGATACCCCGTGTTTT.

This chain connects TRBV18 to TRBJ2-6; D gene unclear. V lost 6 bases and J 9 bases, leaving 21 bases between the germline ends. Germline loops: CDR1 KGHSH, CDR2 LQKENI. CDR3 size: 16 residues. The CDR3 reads CASSPLARSISNVLTF. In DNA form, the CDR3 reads TGTGCCAGCTCCCCCCTCGCGAGGTCTATAAGCAACGTCCTGACTTTC.

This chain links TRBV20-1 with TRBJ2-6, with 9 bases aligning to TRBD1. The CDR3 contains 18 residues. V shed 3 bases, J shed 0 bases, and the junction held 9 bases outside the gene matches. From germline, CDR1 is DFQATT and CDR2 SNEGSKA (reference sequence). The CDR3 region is CSARSRDRDLSGANVLTF. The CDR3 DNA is TGCAGTGCTAGGTCCCGGGACAGGGACCTCTCTGGGGCCAACGTCCTGACTTTC.

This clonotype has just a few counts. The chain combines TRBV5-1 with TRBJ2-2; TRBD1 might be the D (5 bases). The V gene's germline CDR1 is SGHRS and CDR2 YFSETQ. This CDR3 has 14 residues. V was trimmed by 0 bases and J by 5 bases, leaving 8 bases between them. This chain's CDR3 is CASSLGQLTGELFF. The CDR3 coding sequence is TGCGCCAGCAGCTTGGGACAGCTGACCGGGGAGCTGTTTTTT.

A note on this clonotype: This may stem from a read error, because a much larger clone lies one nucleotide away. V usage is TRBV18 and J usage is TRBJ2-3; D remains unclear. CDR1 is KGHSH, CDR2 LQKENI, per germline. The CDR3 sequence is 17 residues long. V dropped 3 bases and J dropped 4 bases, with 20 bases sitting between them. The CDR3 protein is CASSPQWMTGLADTQYF. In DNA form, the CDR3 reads TGTGCCAGCTCACCGCAATGGATGACCGGCCTCGCAGATACGCAGTATTTT.

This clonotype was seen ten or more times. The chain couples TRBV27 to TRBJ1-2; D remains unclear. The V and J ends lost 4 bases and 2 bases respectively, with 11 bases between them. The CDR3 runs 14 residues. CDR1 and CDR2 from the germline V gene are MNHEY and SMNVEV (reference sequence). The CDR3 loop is CASSYGLGNYGYTF. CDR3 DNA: TGTGCCAGCAGTTACGGACTGGGAAACTATGGCTACACCTTC.

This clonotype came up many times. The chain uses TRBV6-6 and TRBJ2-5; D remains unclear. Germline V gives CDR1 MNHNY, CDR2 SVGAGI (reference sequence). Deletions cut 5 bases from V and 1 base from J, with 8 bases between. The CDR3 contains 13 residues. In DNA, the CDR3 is TGTGCCAGCAGTCCCGAGATCCAAGAGACCCAGTACTTC. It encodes CASSPEIQETQYF.

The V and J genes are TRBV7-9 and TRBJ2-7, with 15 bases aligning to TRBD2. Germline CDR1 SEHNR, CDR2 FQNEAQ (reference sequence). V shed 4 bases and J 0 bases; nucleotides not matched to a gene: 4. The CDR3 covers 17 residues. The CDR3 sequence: CASSSGTSGGPSYEQYF. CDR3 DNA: TGTGCCAGCAGCTCTGGGACTAGCGGGGGGCCCTCCTACGAGCAGTACTTC.

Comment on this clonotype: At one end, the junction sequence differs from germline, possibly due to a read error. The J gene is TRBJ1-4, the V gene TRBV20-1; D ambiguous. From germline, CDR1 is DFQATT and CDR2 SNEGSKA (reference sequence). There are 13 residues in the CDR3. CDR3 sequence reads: CSVRWSANEKLFF. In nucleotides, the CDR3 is TGCAGTGTTAGATGGAGCGCTAATGAAAAACTGTTTTTT.

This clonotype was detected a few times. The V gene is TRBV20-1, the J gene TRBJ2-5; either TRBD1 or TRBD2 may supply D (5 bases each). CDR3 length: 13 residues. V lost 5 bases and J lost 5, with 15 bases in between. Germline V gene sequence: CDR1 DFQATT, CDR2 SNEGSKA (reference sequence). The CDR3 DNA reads TGCAGTGCTGGATCCGGGGCGACGGAGACCCAGTACTTC. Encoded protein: CSAGSGATETQYF.